The sequence of this TCR beta chain was determined in a study of cytomegalovirus exposure and HLA in healthy donors. The method was immunoSEQ multiplex PCR; TCRdb's version includes in-frame clones alone and lacks a portion of them. The data contain roughly 140,000 clones, approximately 91% of them seen just once; the ten biggest clones take up around 3.2%. The V and J ends lost 5 bases and 8 bases, in that order; junction bases with no gene match: 12. The CDR3 totals 15 residues. Looked up from germline, CDR1 is SGHVS and CDR2 is FQNEAQ. This clone was counted once. The receptor was isolated from a woman between 18 and 29 years old in good health and CMV-seropositive. The sequenced sample was PBMCs. The genes are TRBV7-8 and TRBJ2-1, with 7 bases aligning to TRBD1. Here the CDR3 reads CASSPRGGTDHEQFF. CDR3 nucleotides: TGTGCCAGCAGCCCTAGGGGTGGGACAGACCATGAGCAGTTCTTC.